The 13 T cell receptor beta chains in this list originate from one sample, sequenced in a study of spatial heterogeneity in lung cancer. TCRdb called the 5' RACE reads again in MiXCR, with one record for every CDR3 protein. This table holds around 47,000 distinct CDR3 sequences, roughly 7.4% found once. Time point denoted: blood at routine non-recurrence follow-up after resection. The input material, whole RNA from tumor, nontumor lung or frozen PBMC, was sequenced unsorted. The sample was PBMCs, taken at follow-up. Receptor source: a female donor with early-stage non-small cell lung cancer.

A word on this clonotype: At one of its ends the junction is not consistent with the germline gene, which may arise from a read error. The chain joins TRBV11-2 to TRBJ1-6; D remains ambiguous. CDR1 SGHAT and CDR2 FQNNGV come from the germline V gene. The CDR3 is 15 amino acids. The CDR3 bases are TGTGTCAGCAGCCCAACTTGGACCGTGTATTCACCTCTCCACTTT. Translated, it gives CVSSPTWTVYSPLHF.

The chain joins TRBV7-6 to TRBJ2-3; a possible D gene is TRBD1 (5 bases). The CDR3 totals 14 residues. The ends were cut back, 0 bases at V and 8 bases at J, with 12 bases in the middle. Germline CDR1 reads SGHVS; CDR2 reads FNYEAQ. The CDR3 DNA is TGTGCCAGCAGCTTAGCCGCAGGGTATGGTACGCAGTATTTT. Translation gives CASSLAAGYGTQYF.

The V and J genes are TRBV20-1 and TRBJ2-1; 8 positions agree with TRBD2. V shed 0 bases, J shed 0 bases, and the junction held 4 bases outside the gene matches. Germline CDR1 reads DFQATT; CDR2 reads SNEGSKA (reference sequence). The CDR3 consists of 16 residues. CDR3 sequence (DNA): TGCAGTGCTAGAGATCGCGGGGGGACCTCCTACAATGAGCAGTTCTTC. It specifies CSARDRGGTSYNEQFF.

This clonotype came up a few times. The chain couples TRBV6-5 to TRBJ1-1; no clear D gene. The length of the CDR3 is 13 residues. V was pared by 2 bases and J by 1 base, with 5 bases between. The germline gives CDR1 MNHEY, CDR2 SVGAGI. The CDR3 DNA reads TGTGCCAGCAGTTACGCAGGGAACACTGAAGCTTTCTTT. It specifies CASSYAGNTEAFF.

In this sample, this clonotype turned up a few times. V is TRBV19 and J is TRBJ2-5; 10 nucleotides agree with TRBD2. Germline loops: CDR1 LNHDA, CDR2 SQIVND (reference sequence). The V gene end was trimmed by 5 bases and the J gene end by 5 bases; junction bases not matched to a gene: 14. The CDR3 covers 17 residues. In nucleotides, the CDR3 is TGTGCCAGTAGTGCCCGGGGGAGCGGGGGGGCCCGGGAGACCCAGTACTTC. This encodes CASSARGSGGARETQYF.

The CDR3 is CASSWTGTHSYNEQFF. The CDR3, as DNA: TGCGCCAGCAGCTGGACCGGGACCCACTCCTACAATGAGCAGTTCTTC. This chain connects TRBV5-1 to TRBJ2-1, with D possibly being TRBD1 or TRBD2 (5 bases each). CDR1 is SGHRS, CDR2 YFSETQ, per germline. The CDR3 runs 16 residues. Trimming stripped 3 bases from V and 0 bases from J, with 13 bases between.

This clonotype was found a few times. This sequence joins TRBV10-3 and TRBJ2-5, with TRBD2 matching over 14 bases. Germline CDR1 is ENHRY and CDR2 is SYGVKD. The CDR3 spans 16 residues. Trimming cost V 6 bases and J 5 bases; bases outside gene matches: 8. DNA for the CDR3: TGTGCCATCAGCCGGACTAGCGGGGGGCCGGGGGAGACCCAGTACTTC. This gives the protein CAISRTSGGPGETQYF.

The rearrangement links TRBV12-5 to TRBJ1-5; D not resolved. The CDR3 is made up of 18 amino acids. Germline values: CDR1 LGHNT, CDR2 FRNRAP. V lost 0 bases and J lost 4, with 19 bases in between. The CDR3 spells CASGLVRRGLTRNQPQHF. The CDR3 nucleotides read TGTGCTAGTGGTTTGGTACGTCGAGGGCTGACAAGAAATCAGCCCCAGCATTTT.

This clonotype was observed a handful of times. The chain combines TRBV5-1 with TRBJ1-5; D unclear. Trimming pared 0 bases from V and 1 base from J, leaving 14 bases between. This CDR3 region has 17 residues. Germline CDR1 and CDR2: SGHRS and YFSETQ. CDR3 residues: CASSLGRVEGSNQPQHF. The CDR3 region has the DNA TGCGCCAGCAGCTTGGGTAGGGTGGAAGGGAGCAATCAGCCCCAGCATTTT.

This clonotype was counted many times. This rearrangement joins TRBV19 to TRBJ1-5; no clear D. V shed 6 bases and J shed 2 bases, with 20 bases lying between them. Germline V gives CDR1 LNHDA, CDR2 SQIVND (reference sequence). The CDR3 is 17 residues long. The CDR3 protein is CASSSRLVANGNQPQHF. DNA for the CDR3: TGTGCCAGTAGCTCTCGTCTCGTTGCAAATGGCAATCAGCCCCAGCATTTT.

This clonotype was recorded a few times. The chain joins TRBV15 to TRBJ1-6; 10 bases align to TRBD1. CDR3 length: 14 amino acids. V trimming: 5 bases; J trimming: 7 bases; junction bases outside the gene matches: 2. Per the germline V gene, CDR1 is LNHNV and CDR2 is YYDKDF (reference sequence). The DNA of the CDR3 is TGTGCCACCAGCCGGGGACAGGGGAATTCACCCCTCCACTTT. Protein product: CATSRGQGNSPLHF.

This clonotype was detected many times. The chain couples TRBV4-3 to TRBJ2-5; 8 bases map to TRBD2. The germline V gene encodes CDR1 LGHNA and CDR2 YSLEER. The CDR3 is 15 amino acids. Trimming cost V 1 base and J 5 bases; bases outside gene matches: 6. The CDR3 protein is CASSQGDGGRETQYF. CDR3 DNA sequence: TGCGCCAGCAGCCAAGGAGACGGCGGGAGGGAGACCCAGTACTTC.

This clonotype was observed at least ten times. This sequence joins TRBV4-3 and TRBJ1-6; weak D call: TRBD1 (6 bases). The CDR3 has 19 amino acids. From germline, CDR1 is LGHNA and CDR2 YSLEER. Trimming took off 0 bases at V and 0 bases at J, with 15 bases between the two ends. The DNA of the CDR3 is TGCGCCAGCAGCCAAGAGACAGGATTTCTAGTCTCCTATAATTCACCCCTCCACTTT. This gives the protein CASSQETGFLVSYNSPLHF.